A selection of T cell receptor beta chains follows, all from one sample in a study of post-analysis software for immune sequencing data. MiXCR, applied by TCRdb to the PCR reads, yields one record per CDR3 protein. The sample holds roughly 670,000 distinct CDR3 sequences, about 60% seen once. The sample was blood. The origin of the receptors is a girl aged 2-10 years with multiple sclerosis. Each CDR3 is given with its conserved first and last residue. Each record gives: D gene, J gene, V gene, clone size, CDR3 DNA, CDR3 protein. D genes are given only for firm matches. Clone size appears in some rows only: once, few, many, or a class for an expanded clone.

TRBD1 TRBJ1-2 TRBV6-6 . TGTGCCAGCAGTTATTCCATCCGGGACAGATTATACGGCTACACCTTC CASSYSIRDRLYGYTF
. TRBJ2-3 TRBV7-9 few TGTGCCAGCAGCTTACCTCCCCAGGATGGGCCCTCCGCAGATACGCAGTATTTT CASSLPPQDGPSADTQYF
. TRBJ2-3 TRBV5-6 few TGTGCCAGCAGCTTGGCCCAGACTCCTTCCACAGATACGCAGTATTTT CASSLAQTPSTDTQYF
. TRBJ2-3 TRBV29-1 . TGCAGCGCCGTGGGGGTAGGAGATACGCAGTATTTT CSAVGVGDTQYF
. TRBJ2-7 TRBV25-1 once TGTGCCAGCAGTGAATCGGAGGGCGCTCCCTACTCCTACGAGCAGTACTTC CASSESEGAPYSYEQYF
. TRBJ1-2 TRBV5-1 . TGCGCCAGCAGCAAGGGGCCCCAAGAAGATAACTATGGCTACACCTTC CASSKGPQEDNYGYTF
. TRBJ2-4 TRBV20-1 . TGCAGTGCCCCGGGACGTCCTTTAAACATTCAGTACTTC CSAPGRPLNIQYF
TRBD1 TRBJ2-7 TRBV29-1 . TGCAGCGCATCCAGGACAGGGGGCGACGAGCAGTACTTC CSASRTGGDEQYF
TRBD1 TRBJ2-4 TRBV6-5 . TGTGCCAGCAAGGGGACAGGGTACATTCAGTACTTC CASKGTGYIQYF
. TRBJ2-5 TRBV10-3 . TGTGCCATCAGGCCCCGCGGCGGGTCAGAGACCCAGTACTTC CAIRPRGGSETQYF